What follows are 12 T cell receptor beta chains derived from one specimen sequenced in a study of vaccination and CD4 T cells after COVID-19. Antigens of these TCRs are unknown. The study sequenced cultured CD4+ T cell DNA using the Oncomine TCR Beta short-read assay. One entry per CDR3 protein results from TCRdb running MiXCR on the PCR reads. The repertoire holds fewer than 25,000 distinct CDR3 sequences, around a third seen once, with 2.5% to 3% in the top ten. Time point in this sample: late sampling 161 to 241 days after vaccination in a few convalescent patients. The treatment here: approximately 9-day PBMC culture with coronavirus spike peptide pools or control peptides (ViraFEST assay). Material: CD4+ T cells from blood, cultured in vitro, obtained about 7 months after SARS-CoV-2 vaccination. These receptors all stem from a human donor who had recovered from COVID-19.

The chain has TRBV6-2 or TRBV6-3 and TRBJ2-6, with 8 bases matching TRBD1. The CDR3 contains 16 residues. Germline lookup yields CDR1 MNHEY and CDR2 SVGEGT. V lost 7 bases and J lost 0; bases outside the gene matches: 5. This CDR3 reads CASKRDRTSGANVLTF. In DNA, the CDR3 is TGTGCCAGCAAACGGGACAGGACCTCTGGGGCCAACGTCCTGACTTTC.

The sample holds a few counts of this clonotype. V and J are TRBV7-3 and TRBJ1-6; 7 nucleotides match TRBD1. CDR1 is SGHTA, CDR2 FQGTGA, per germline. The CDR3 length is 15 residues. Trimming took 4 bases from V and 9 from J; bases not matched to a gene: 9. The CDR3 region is CASSSSGTASSPLHF. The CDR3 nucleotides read TGTGCCAGCAGCTCATCCGGGACAGCAAGTTCACCCCTCCACTTT. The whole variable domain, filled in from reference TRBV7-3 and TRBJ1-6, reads GAGVSQTPSNKVTEKGKYVELRCDPISGHTALYWYRQSLGQGPEFLIYFQGTGAADDSGLPNDRFFAVRPEGSVSTLKIQRTERGDSAVYLCASSSSGTASSPLHFGNGTRLTVT.

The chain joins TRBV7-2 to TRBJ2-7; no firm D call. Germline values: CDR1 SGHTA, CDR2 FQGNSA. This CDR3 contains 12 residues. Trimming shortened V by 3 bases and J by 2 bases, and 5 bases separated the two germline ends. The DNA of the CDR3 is TGTGCCAGCAGCTTCGACACCTACGAGCAGTACTTC. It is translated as CASSFDTYEQYF.

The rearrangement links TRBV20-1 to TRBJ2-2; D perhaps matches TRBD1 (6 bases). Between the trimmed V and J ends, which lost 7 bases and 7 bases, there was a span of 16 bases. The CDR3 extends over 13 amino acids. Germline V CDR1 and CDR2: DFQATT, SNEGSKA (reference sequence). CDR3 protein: CSVGARIGGELFF. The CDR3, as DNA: TGCAGTGTGGGGGCGCGAATCGGCGGGGAGCTGTTTTTT.

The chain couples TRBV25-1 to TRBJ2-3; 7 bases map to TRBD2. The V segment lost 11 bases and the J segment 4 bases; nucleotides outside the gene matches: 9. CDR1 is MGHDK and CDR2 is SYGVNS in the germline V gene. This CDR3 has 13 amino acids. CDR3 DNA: TGTGCCGCCCAGAGGCGGGAGTCAGATACGCAGTATTTT. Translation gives CAAQRRESDTQYF.

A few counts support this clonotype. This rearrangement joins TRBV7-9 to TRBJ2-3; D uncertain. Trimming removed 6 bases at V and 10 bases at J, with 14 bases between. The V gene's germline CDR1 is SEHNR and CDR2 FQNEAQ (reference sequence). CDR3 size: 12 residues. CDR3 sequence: CASSGTVVSQYF. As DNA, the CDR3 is TGTGCCAGCAGTGGCACAGTAGTATCGCAGTATTTT.

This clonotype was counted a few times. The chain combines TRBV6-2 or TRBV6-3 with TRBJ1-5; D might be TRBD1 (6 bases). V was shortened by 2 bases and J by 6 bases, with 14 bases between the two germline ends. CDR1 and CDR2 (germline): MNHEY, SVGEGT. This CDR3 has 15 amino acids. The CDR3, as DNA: TGTGCCAGCAGTTACGGGTCAGGGGTGAGTCAGCCCCAGCATTTT. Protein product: CASSYGSGVSQPQHF.

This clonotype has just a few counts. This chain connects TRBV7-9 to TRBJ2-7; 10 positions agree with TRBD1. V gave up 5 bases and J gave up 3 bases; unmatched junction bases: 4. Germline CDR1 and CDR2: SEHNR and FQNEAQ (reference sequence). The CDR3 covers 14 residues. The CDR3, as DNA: TGTGCCAGCAGCCCGACAGGGGGCCACTACGAGCAGTACTTC. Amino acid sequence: CASSPTGGHYEQYF.

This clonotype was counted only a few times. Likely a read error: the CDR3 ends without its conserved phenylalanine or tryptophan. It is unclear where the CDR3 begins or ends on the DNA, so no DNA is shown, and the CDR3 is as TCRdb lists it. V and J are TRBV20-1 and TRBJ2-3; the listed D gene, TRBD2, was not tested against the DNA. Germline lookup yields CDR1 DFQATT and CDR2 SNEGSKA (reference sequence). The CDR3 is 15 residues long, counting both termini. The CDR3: CSARVSRTSGRPPSI.

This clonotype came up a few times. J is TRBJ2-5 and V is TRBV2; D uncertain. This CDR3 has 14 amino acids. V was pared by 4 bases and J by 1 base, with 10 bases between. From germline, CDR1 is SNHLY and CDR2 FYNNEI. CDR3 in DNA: TGTGCCAGCAGTGCAAGACACCTCCAAGAGACCCAGTACTTC. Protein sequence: CASSARHLQETQYF.

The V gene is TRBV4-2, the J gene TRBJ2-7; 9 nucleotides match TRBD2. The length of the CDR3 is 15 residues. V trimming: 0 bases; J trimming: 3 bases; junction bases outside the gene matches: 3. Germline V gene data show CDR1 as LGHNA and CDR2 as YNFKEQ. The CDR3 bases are TGTGCCAGCAGCCAAGAAGGACTAGCGCTCTACGAGCAGTACTTC. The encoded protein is CASSQEGLALYEQYF.

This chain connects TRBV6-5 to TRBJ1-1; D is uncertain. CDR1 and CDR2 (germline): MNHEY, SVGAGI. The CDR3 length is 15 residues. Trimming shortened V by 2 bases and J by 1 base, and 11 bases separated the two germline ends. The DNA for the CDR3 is TGTGCCAGCAGTTACAGCCCGCAAGCGAACACTGAAGCTTTCTTT. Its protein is CASSYSPQANTEAFF.